The clone carrying this T cell receptor (beta chain) appeared many times. What it recognizes is unknown. The data are from a study of T cells after yellow fever vaccination. Study conclusions and caveats: On re-exposure, the response was weaker but peaked faster, at day 5 versus 15.

Using its own MiXCR run on the 5' RACE reads, TCRdb lists one record per CDR3 protein. The sample consists of a few hundred thousand distinct CDR3 sequences, roughly 3.5% of them appearing once. The sequence derives from a man aged 18 to 29 who received the YFV17D yellow fever vaccine. The sequencing used PBMCs, collected on the day of the yellow fever booster vaccination.

The CDR3 here is CSAISGVGTEAFF. Written as DNA, the CDR3 is TGCAGTGCCATCTCAGGGGTGGGCACTGAAGCTTTCTTT. This chain connects TRBV20-1 to TRBJ1-1, with D tentatively TRBD1 (6 bases). CDR1 DFQATT and CDR2 SNEGSKA come from the germline V gene (reference sequence). The CDR3 extends over 13 amino acids. The V and J ends lost 6 bases and 4 bases respectively, with 15 bases between them.